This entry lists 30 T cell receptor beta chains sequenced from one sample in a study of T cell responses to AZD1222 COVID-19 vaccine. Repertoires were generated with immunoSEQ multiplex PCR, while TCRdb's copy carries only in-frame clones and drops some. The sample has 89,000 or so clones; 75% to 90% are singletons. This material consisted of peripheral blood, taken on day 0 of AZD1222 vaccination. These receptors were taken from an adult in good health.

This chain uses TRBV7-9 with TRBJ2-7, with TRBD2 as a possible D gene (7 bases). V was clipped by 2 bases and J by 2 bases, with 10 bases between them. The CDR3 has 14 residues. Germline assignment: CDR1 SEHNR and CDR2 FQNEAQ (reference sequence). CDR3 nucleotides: TGTGCCAGCAGCTTATCCGGGGGGCCCTACGAGCAGTACTTC. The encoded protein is CASSLSGGPYEQYF.

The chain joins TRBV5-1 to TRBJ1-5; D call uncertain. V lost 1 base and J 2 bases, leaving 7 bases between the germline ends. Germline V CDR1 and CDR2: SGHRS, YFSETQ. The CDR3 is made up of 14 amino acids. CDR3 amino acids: CASSLTGGNQPQHF. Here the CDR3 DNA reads TGCGCCAGCAGCTTGACTGGGGGCAATCAGCCCCAGCATTTT. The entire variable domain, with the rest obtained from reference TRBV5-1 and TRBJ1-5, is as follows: KAGVTQTPRYLIKTRGQQVTLSCSPISGHRSVSWYQQTPGQGLQFLFEYFSETQRNKGNFPGRFSGRQFSNSRSEMNVSTLELGDSALYLCASSLTGGNQPQHFGDGTRLSIL.

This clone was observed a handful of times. CDR3 sequence: CASSLSATGELFF. Here the CDR3 DNA reads TGTGCCAGCAGCTTAAGTGCCACCGGGGAGCTGTTTTTT. The chain uses TRBV7-2 and TRBJ2-2; D not resolved. The CDR3 loop spans 13 amino acids. Trimming shortened V by 2 bases and J by 4 bases, and 5 bases separated the two germline ends. CDR1 and CDR2 (germline): SGHTA, FQGNSA. Based on the CDR3 plus reference TRBV7-2 and TRBJ2-2, the full variable domain is GAGVSQSPSNKVTEKGKDVELRCDPISGHTALYWYRQSLGQGLEFLIYFQGNSAPDKSGLPSDRFSAERTGGSVSTLTIQRTQQEDSAVYLCASSLSATGELFFGEGSRLTVL.

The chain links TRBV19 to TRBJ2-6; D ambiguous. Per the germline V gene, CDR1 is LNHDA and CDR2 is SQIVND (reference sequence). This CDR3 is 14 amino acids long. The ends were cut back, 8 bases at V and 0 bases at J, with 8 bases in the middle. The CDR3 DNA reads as TGTGCCAGTGGAGTATACTCTGGGGCCAACGTCCTGACTTTC. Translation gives CASGVYSGANVLTF.

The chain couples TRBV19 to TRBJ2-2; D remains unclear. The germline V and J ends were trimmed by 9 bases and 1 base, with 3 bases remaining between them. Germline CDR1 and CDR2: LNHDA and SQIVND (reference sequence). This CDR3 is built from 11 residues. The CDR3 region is CASRNTGELFF. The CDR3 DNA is TGTGCCAGCAGGAACACCGGGGAGCTGTTTTTT.

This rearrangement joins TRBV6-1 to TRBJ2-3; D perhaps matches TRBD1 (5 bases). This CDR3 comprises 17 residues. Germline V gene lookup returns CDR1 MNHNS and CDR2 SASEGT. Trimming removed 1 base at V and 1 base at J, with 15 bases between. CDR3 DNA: TGTGCCAGCAGTGAAGTTTGGTTCCAGGGCGGCACAGATACGCAGTATTTT. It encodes CASSEVWFQGGTDTQYF.

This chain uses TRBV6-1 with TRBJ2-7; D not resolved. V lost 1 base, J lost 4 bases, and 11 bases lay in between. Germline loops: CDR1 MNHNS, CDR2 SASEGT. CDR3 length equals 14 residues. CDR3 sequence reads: CASSEGTALYEQYF. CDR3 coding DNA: TGTGCCAGCAGTGAAGGGACGGCGTTATACGAGCAGTACTTC.

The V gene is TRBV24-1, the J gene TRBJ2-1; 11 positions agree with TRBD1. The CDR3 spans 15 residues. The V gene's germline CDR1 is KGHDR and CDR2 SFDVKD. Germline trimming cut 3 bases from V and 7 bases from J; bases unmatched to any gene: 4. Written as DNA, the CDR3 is TGTGCCACCAGTGATGGACAGGGGGCGCGGAATGAGCAGTTCTTC. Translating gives CATSDGQGARNEQFF.

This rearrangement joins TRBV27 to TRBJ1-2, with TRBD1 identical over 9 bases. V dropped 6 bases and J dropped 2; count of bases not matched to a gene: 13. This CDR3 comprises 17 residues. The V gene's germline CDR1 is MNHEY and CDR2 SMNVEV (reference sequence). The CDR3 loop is CASRLRQGGRTNYGYTF. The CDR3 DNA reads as TGTGCCAGCAGATTGAGACAGGGGGGACGAACCAACTATGGCTACACCTTC.

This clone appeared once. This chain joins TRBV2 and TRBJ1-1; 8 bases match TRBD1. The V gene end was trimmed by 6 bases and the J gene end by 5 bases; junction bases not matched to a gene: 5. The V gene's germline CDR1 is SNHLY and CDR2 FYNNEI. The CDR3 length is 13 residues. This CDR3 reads CASSGQGKTEAFF. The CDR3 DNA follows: TGTGCCAGCAGCGGACAGGGTAAGACTGAAGCTTTCTTT.

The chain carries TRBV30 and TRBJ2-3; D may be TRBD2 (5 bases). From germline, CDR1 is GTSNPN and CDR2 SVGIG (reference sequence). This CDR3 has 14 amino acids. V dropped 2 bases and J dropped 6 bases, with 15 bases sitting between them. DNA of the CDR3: TGTGCCTGGAGTCCCGGCGGACTGGGTGATACGCAGTATTTT. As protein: CAWSPGGLGDTQYF.

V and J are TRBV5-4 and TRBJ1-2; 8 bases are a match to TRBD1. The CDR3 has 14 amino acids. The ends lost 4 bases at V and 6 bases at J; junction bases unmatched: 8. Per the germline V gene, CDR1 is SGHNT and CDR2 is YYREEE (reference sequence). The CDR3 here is CASSTQGAYHGYTF. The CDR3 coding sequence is TGTGCCAGCAGCACGCAGGGGGCATATCATGGCTACACCTTC.

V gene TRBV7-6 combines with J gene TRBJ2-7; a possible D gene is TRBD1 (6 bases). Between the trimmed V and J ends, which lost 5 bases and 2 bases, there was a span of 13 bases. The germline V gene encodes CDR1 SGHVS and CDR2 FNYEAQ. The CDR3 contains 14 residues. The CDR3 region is CASSPGGRTYEQYF. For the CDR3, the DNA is TGTGCCAGCAGCCCTGGGGGCAGGACCTACGAGCAGTACTTC.

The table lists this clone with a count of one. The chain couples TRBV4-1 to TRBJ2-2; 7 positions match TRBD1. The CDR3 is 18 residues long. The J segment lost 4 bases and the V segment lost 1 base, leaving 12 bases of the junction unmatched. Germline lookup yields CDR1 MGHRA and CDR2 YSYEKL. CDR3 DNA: TGCGCCAGCAGCCAAGGTTCCAAGAGACAGGGATTCACCGGGGAGCTGTTTTTT. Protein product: CASSQGSKRQGFTGELFF.

The chain's CDR3 is CASSGRSGGNSPLHF. As DNA, the CDR3 is TGTGCCAGCAGTGGCCGTTCCGGGGGGAATTCACCCCTCCACTTT. This chain uses TRBV25-1 with TRBJ1-6; possibly TRBD1 for D (5 bases). Trimming stripped 4 bases from V and 7 bases from J, with 14 bases between. CDR1 is MGHDK and CDR2 is SYGVNS in the germline V gene. The CDR3 loop spans 15 amino acids.

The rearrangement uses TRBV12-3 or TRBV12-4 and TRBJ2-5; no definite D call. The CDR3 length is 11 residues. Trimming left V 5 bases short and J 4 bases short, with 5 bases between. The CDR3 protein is CASSPRETQYF. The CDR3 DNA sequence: TGTGCCAGCAGTCCGAGAGAGACCCAGTACTTC.

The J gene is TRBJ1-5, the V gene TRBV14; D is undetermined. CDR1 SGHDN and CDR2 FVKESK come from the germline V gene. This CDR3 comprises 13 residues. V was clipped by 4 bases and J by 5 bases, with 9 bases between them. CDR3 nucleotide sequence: TGTGCCAGCAGCCTGGGTCCCCATCAGCCCCAGCATTTT. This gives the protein CASSLGPHQPQHF.

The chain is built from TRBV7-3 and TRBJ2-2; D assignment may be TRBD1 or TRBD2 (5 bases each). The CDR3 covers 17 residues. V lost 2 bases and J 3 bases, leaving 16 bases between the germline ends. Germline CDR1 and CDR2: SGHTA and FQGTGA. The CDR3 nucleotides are TGTGCCAGCAGCTTATCCGGGGCTAACGGGGACACCGGGGAGCTGTTTTTT. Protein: CASSLSGANGDTGELFF.

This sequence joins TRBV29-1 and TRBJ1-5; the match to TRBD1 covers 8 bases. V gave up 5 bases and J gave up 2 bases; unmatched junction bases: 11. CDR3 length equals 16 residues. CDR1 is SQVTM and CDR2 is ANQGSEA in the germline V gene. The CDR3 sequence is CSVSGGDRGGNQPQHF. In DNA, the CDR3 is TGCAGCGTTTCGGGGGGAGACAGGGGTGGCAATCAGCCCCAGCATTTT. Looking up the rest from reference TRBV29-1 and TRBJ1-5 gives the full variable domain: SAVISQKPSRDICQRGTSLTIQCQVDSQVTMMFWYRQQPGQSLTLIATANQGSEATYESGFVIDKFPISRPNLTFSTLTVSNMSPEDSSIYLCSVSGGDRGGNQPQHFGDGTRLSIL.

CDR3 region: CASSPSGIKVTEAFF. CDR3 sequence (DNA): TGCGCCAGCAGCCCCTCAGGGATAAAGGTCACTGAAGCTTTCTTT. The V gene is TRBV5-1, the J gene TRBJ1-1; D possibly corresponds to TRBD1 (5 bases). CDR1 is SGHRS and CDR2 is YFSETQ in the germline V gene. The V end was cut by 4 bases, the J end by 4 bases, with 17 bases between. The CDR3 spans 15 residues.

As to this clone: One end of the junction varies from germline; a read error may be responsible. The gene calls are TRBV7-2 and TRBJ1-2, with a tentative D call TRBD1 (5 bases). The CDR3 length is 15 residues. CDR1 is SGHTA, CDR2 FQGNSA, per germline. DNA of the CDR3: TGTGCCAGCAGCTTACGCAGGGATGAGGCATTCCCCTTTGACTTC. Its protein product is CASSLRRDEAFPFDF. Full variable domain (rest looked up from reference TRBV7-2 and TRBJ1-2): GAGVSQSPSNKVTEKGKDVELRCDPISGHTALYWYRQSLGQGLEFLIYFQGNSAPDKSGLPSDRFSAERTGGSVSTLTIQRTQQEDSAVYLCASSLRRDEAFPFDFGSGTRLTVV.

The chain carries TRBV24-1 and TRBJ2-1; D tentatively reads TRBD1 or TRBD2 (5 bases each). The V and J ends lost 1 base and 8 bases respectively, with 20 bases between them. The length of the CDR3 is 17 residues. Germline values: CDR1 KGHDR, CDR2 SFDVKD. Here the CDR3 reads CATSDFNGAGVGDEQFF. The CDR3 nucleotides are TGTGCCACCAGTGATTTTAACGGGGCAGGTGTGGGCGATGAGCAGTTCTTC.

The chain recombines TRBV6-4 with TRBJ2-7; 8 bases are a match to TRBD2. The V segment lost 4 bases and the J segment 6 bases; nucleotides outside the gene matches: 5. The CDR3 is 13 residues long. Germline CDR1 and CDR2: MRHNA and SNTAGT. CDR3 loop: CASSAQGTSEQYF. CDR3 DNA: TGTGCCAGCAGTGCCCAAGGGACTAGCGAGCAGTACTTC.

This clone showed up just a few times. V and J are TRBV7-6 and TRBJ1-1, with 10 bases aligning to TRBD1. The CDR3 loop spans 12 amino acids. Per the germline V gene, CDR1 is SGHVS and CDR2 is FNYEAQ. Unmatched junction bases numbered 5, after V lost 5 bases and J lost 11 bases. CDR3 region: CASSPDRGLAFF. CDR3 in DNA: TGTGCCAGCAGCCCTGACAGGGGGCTCGCTTTCTTT.

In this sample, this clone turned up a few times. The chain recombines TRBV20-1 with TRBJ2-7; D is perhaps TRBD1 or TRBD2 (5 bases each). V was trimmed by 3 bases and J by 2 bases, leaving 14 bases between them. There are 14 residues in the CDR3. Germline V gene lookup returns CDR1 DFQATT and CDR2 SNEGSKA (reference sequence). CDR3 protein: CSASSPGAAYEQYF. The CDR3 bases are TGCAGTGCTAGTTCTCCCGGGGCCGCCTACGAGCAGTACTTC.

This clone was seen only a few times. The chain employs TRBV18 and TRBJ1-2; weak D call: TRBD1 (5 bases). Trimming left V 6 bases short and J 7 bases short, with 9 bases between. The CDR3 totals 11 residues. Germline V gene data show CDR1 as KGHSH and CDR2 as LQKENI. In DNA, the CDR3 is TGTGCCAGCTCGTCAGGGTCTGGCTACACCTTC. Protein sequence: CASSSGSGYTF.

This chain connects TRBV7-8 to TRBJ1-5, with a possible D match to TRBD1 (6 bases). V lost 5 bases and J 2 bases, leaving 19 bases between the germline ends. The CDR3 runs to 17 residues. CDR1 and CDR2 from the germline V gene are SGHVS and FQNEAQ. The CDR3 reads CASSRGARGPGNQPQHF. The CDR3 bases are TGTGCCAGCAGCAGGGGGGCCCGGGGACCTGGCAATCAGCCCCAGCATTTT.

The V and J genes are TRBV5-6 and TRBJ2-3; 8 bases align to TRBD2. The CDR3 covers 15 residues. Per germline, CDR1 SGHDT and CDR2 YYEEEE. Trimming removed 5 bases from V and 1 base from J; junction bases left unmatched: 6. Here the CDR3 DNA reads TGTGCCAGCAGTTTAAGCGGGAGTGGCACAGATACGCAGTATTTT. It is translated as CASSLSGSGTDTQYF.

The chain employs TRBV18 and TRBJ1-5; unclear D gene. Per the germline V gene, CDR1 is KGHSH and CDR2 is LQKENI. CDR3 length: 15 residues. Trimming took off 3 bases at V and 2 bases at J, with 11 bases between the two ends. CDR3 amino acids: CASSPPGLRNQPQHF. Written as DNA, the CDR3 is TGTGCCAGCTCACCCCCCGGGCTACGCAATCAGCCCCAGCATTTT.

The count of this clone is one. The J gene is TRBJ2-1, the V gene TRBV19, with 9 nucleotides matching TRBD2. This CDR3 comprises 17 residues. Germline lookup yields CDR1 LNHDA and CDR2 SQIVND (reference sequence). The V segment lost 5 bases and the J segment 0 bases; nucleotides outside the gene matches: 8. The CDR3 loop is CASSGPSGKGSYNEQFF. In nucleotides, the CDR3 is TGTGCCAGTAGTGGGCCTAGCGGGAAAGGCTCCTACAATGAGCAGTTCTTC.